This T cell receptor beta chain was profiled in a study of graft-versus-host responses after intestinal transplantation. V was shortened by 3 bases and J by 6 bases, with 9 bases between the two germline ends. CDR3 length: 11 residues. Germline V gene data show CDR1 as GTSNPN and CDR2 as SVGIG (reference sequence). Produced via immunoSEQ multiplex PCR; TCRdb's table is partial and in-frame only. The table has about 12,000 clones, 80% to 90% seen once. The sequences come from PBMCs, collected approximately 130 days after transplant. The rearrangement joins TRBV30 to TRBJ2-7; unclear D gene. This TCR was sampled from a human patient who received an intestinal transplant, so some T cells may come from the graft donor. In DNA, the CDR3 is TGTGCCTGGAGGCTAGGGCGCGAGCAGTACTTC. Its translation: CAWRLGREQYF.